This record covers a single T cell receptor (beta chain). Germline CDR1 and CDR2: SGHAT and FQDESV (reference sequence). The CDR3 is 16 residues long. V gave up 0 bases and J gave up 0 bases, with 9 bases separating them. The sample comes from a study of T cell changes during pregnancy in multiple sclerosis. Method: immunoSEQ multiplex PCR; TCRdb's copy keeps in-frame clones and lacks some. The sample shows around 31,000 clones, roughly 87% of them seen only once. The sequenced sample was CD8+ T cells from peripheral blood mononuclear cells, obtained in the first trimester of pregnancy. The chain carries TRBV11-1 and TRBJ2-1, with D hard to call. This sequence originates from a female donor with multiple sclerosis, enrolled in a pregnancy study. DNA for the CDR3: TGTGCCAGCAGCTTAGCTCCGGTGAGCTCCTACAATGAGCAGTTCTTC. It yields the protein CASSLAPVSSYNEQFF.